The entry below describes one T cell receptor (beta chain). The data stem from a study of T-cell reconstitution after alpha-beta-depleted transplantation in children. Library preparation (for TCRbeta) was performed with unique molecular identifiers. TCRdb called the PCR reads again in MiXCR, with one record for every CDR3 protein. This table has about 500,000 distinct CDR3 sequences, around a third appearing once. The length of the CDR3 is 16 residues. Germline V CDR1 and CDR2: LGHNA, YSLEER. The junction had 9 bases not matched to a gene; V was cut back by 0 bases and J by 7 bases. The sequences come from PBMCs from the stem cell graft donor, collected from the stem cell graft. The J gene is TRBJ2-1, the V gene TRBV4-3; 7 positions agree with TRBD2. The TCR comes from a human donor who donated a stem cell graft to a child with aplastic anemia. For the CDR3, the DNA is TGCGCCAGCAGCCAAGAGGTAGGACTAGGGATGAATGAGCAGTTCTTC. It yields the protein CASSQEVGLGMNEQFF.